A selection of T cell receptor beta chains follows, all from one sample in a study of cytomegalovirus exposure and HLA in healthy donors. The repertoire was sequenced with immunoSEQ multiplex PCR; TCRdb's copy has only in-frame clones and lacks some. The sample records about 160,000 clones, 75% to 90% being singletons. Sequencing used PBMCs. Receptors were obtained from a woman between 50 and 59 years old in good health and CMV-seropositive. Each CDR3 is given with its conserved first and last residue. D genes are given only for firm matches. Only part of the rows carry a size: once, few, many, or a class if the clone is expanded.

V gene	D gene	J gene	clone size	CDR3 protein	CDR3 DNA
TRBV5-8	TRBD2	TRBJ2-3	NA	CASSLVGGGASVADTQYF	TGTGCCAGCAGCTTGGTTGGCGGGGGGGCCTCTGTCGCAGATACGCAGTATTTT
TRBV7-2	NA	TRBJ1-5	few	CASSMRTGSNQPQHF	TGTGCCAGCAGCATGCGTACAGGTAGCAATCAGCCCCAGCATTTT
TRBV4-3	TRBD2	TRBJ2-5	NA	CASSQVLAGGGETQYF	TGCGCCAGCAGCCAAGTTCTAGCGGGAGGTGGGGAGACCCAGTACTTC
TRBV11-2	TRBD2	TRBJ2-2	NA	CASSPKVTGGELHTGELFF	TGTGCCAGCAGCCCCAAGGTTACGGGAGGGGAATTGCACACCGGGGAGCTGTTTTTT
TRBV7-2	NA	TRBJ2-5	NA	CASSFLGGQETQYF	TGTGCCAGCAGCTTTTTAGGGGGTCAAGAGACCCAGTACTTC
TRBV6-5	NA	TRBJ1-2	NA	CASSSSGTTGLNGYTF	TGTGCCAGCAGTTCCAGCGGTACTACAGGGTTAAATGGCTACACCTTC
TRBV9	NA	TRBJ1-1	NA	CASSTGTTNTEAFF	TGTGCCAGCAGCACCGGGACAACGAACACTGAAGCTTTCTTT
TRBV11-3	NA	TRBJ2-7	few	CASSLRTEFEQYF	TGTGCCAGCAGCTTACGGACAGAATTCGAGCAGTACTTC
TRBV15	NA	TRBJ2-1	NA	CATGRASVYNEQFF	TGTGCCACCGGCCGAGCTAGCGTCTACAATGAGCAGTTCTTC
TRBV5-1	TRBD2	TRBJ2-1	NA	CASSSLGEGPNEQFF	TGCGCCAGCAGCTCCCTGGGGGAGGGCCCCAATGAGCAGTTCTTC
TRBV7-3	NA	TRBJ2-7	NA	CASSLYAEANEQYF	TGTGCCAGCAGCTTATATGCGGAGGCAAACGAGCAGTACTTC
TRBV29-1	NA	TRBJ1-2	NA	CSVVSGREGYTF	TGCAGCGTTGTCTCCGGGAGGGAGGGCTACACCTTC
TRBV28	NA	TRBJ2-7	few	CASQTGADPYEQYF	TGTGCCAGCCAAACGGGAGCGGACCCCTACGAGCAGTACTTC
TRBV14	TRBD1	TRBJ1-2	NA	CASSFPYGQGPYGYTF	TGTGCCAGCAGCTTCCCCTACGGACAGGGACCCTATGGCTACACCTTC
TRBV7-9	NA	TRBJ1-5	NA	CASSPTLGAGGNQPQHF	TGTGCCAGCAGCCCCACGCTGGGGGCGGGGGGCAATCAGCCCCAGCATTTT
TRBV28	NA	TRBJ2-3	NA	CASSTLTPDTQYF	TGTGCCAGCAGCACATTAACCCCAGATACGCAGTATTTT
TRBV10-3	NA	TRBJ2-5	NA	CAISGAAGETQYF	TGTGCCATCAGTGGGGCCGCGGGCGAGACCCAGTACTTC
TRBV6-5	TRBD1	TRBJ1-2	NA	CASRTGGNYGYTF	TGTGCCAGCAGGACAGGGGGGAACTATGGCTACACCTTC
TRBV5-4	TRBD1	TRBJ2-7	NA	CASSLIGQGGAYEQYF	TGTGCCAGCAGCTTGATTGGACAGGGAGGCGCCTACGAGCAGTACTTC
TRBV30	NA	TRBJ2-5	NA	CAWSVSNAGETQYF	TGTGCCTGGAGTGTTTCCAACGCGGGGGAGACCCAGTACTTC
TRBV9	NA	TRBJ2-3	NA	CASSPGIRGAADTQYF	TGTGCCAGCAGCCCGGGGATACGGGGGGCGGCAGATACGCAGTATTTT
TRBV4-1	NA	TRBJ1-2	once	CASSPDRGRRNGYTF	TGCGCCAGCAGCCCCGATCGGGGGAGGAGGAATGGCTACACCTTC
TRBV4-1	TRBD1	TRBJ1-2	NA	CASSRDRGSYGYTF	TGCGCCAGCAGCCGTGACAGGGGGTCCTATGGCTACACCTTC
TRBV7-3	NA	TRBJ2-6	few	CASSRGPNAGANVLTF	TGTGCCAGCAGCCGAGGGCCGAATGCTGGGGCCAACGTCCTGACTTTC
TRBV4-2	TRBD2	TRBJ2-7	NA	CASSQDSGLVKSYEQYF	TGTGCCAGCAGCCAAGACTCCGGACTAGTCAAGTCCTACGAGCAGTACTTC
TRBV2	TRBD2	TRBJ2-3	NA	CASRASGGDTDTQYF	TGTGCCAGCAGGGCTAGCGGGGGCGATACAGATACGCAGTATTTT
TRBV28	TRBD1	TRBJ1-4	NA	CASSSTGSNEKLFF	TGTGCCAGCAGTTCGACAGGGTCCAATGAAAAACTGTTTTTT
TRBV18	NA	TRBJ1-1	NA	CASSPLIVNTEAFF	TGTGCCAGCTCACCACTCATAGTTAACACTGAAGCTTTCTTT
TRBV6-5	NA	TRBJ2-1	NA	CASRDSPVDEQFF	TGTGCCAGCAGAGACAGTCCTGTGGATGAGCAGTTCTTC
TRBV7-2	TRBD1	TRBJ2-7	NA	CASSLTGQLYEQYF	TGTGCCAGCAGCCTTACGGGACAGCTTTACGAGCAGTACTTC
TRBV7-9	NA	TRBJ2-6	few	CASSRTANSGANVLTF	TGTGCCAGCAGCCGGACAGCCAACTCTGGGGCCAACGTCCTGACTTTC
TRBV5-1	NA	TRBJ1-2	NA	CASSLDSGDYGYTF	TGCGCCAGCAGCTTGGATAGCGGGGACTATGGCTACACCTTC
TRBV19	TRBD1	TRBJ1-2	NA	CASGQVPYGYTF	TGTGCCAGTGGACAGGTTCCCTATGGCTACACCTTC